This T cell receptor beta chain is from a study of T cell repertoires in cytomegalovirus infection. As for the study in general: CMV epitopes used comprised recently identified HLA-C-restricted ones and well-studied HLA-B-restricted ones. Public TCR beta signatures were indicative of both CMV infection and a matching HLA type. Study-wide points: The ex vivo response showed dominance by HLA-C-restricted CMV-specific TCR beta clonotypes.

With regard to this clonotype: Its antigen is not known.

In TCRdb, the reads were re-called with MiXCR into one record per CDR3 protein. This table holds about 890,000 distinct CDR3 sequences, about a third found once. This CDR3 is 15 amino acids long. Germline values: CDR1 SEHNR, CDR2 FQNEAQ (reference sequence). V shed 5 bases, J shed 0 bases, and the junction held 4 bases outside the gene matches. J is TRBJ1-5 and V is TRBV7-9; TRBD1 agrees at 7 bases. The TCR comes from a human donor in good health (CMV status not recorded). Some clones in this sample may be carry-over from other donors' samples. Sequenced here: cultured CD8+ T cells from PBMCs, sampled from culture after CMV antigen stimulation. The CDR3 reads CASSTGALSNQPQHF. For the CDR3, the DNA is TGTGCCAGCAGCACAGGGGCGCTTAGCAATCAGCCCCAGCATTTT.